This T cell receptor (beta chain) was documented in a study of T cells in Graves' hyperthyroidism and ophthalmopathy (dated by TCRdb to the late 2010s). Background on the whole study: Peripheral blood samples were taken at the time of initial diagnosis, prior to any treatment. A discovery cohort of about 95 patients, 43 with Graves' ophthalmopathy and about 60 with stable Graves' hyperthyroidism, was used to find distinguishing TCR V-J signatures. Whether ophthalmopathy could be predicted prospectively was tested in an independent validation cohort made up of roughly 19 hyperthyroidism patients plus 17 patients who later progressed to ophthalmopathy. The roughly 94 discovery patients were randomly divided into training and test sets at a 7:3 ratio. Thyroid tissue and blood T-cell repertoires from about 6 Graves' hyperthyroidism patients were also compared in the study. After blood sampling, hyperthyroidism patients were treated with methimazole at a starting dose of 30 mg daily, and ophthalmopathy patients were treated with high-dose intravenous methylprednisolone. The paper reports TCR Vbeta CDR3 sequencing of more than 120 peripheral blood samples: fewer than 50 ophthalmopathy, roughly 80 hyperthyroidism and approximately 17 progressor patients.

This clonotype has ten or more counts. Its antigen remains unidentified. Base quality data are lacking; no much larger clone is found one base away. Amplification of TCR beta CDR3 regions was carried out from RNA transcripts. For the first round of RT-PCR on the TCR CDR3, the HTBI primer set was used together with the Qiagen OneStep RT-PCR kit. Libraries were constructed in a second round of multiplex PCR, after which size selection and purification were carried out. Sequencing of the libraries was done on an Illumina HiSeq2000 using paired-end 100 bp reads. In the source study's methods: SOAPnuke was used to process the raw data, throwing out any read that contained adapters or uncalled bases, had a mean Phred below 15, or lacked an exact constant-primer or identifier match. COPE v1.2.5 was used to merge the high-quality paired reads, and each unique nucleotide sequence was defined as a clonotype. MiTCR v1.1 was used to align the clonotypes against IMGT TRBV, TRBD and TRBJ reference segments. The analysis was restricted to V-J combinations with a frequency above 0.0001, which together covered 99.2% of the repertoires. The TCS score was defined as the ratio of F50 (clonal expansion) to E x V (chaos), calculated using BLOSUM62-based TCRdist between CDR3 peptides within each V-J. Welch's t-statistics and random forest reduced approximately 520 V-J features to roughly 13, which were used in a naive Bayes classifier (R e1071). TCRdb applied fastp at Q25 and MiXCR to the public reads, then kept only in-frame beta chains. Identical CDR3 protein sequences are pooled into one entry, listed with their most common genes and DNA. What appears here as the V and J calls and clone size reflects TCRdb's work, not the paper's. For this sample the table gives about 600,000 distinct CDR3 sequences, of which more than 14% were detected only once. The ten largest clones represent approximately 13% of the sample.

The germline V gene sets CDR1 to SNHLY and CDR2 to FYNNEI. Reading from cysteine to phenylalanine, the CDR3 counts 15 amino acids. The DNA shown is the 45-base CDR3, in frame from base 1. At the junction V is shortened by 3 bases and J by 5 bases; bases outside the gene matches: 6. In the ophthalmopathy patients, disease was moderately to severely active, with a Clinical Activity Score of 3 or more, a NOSPECS grade of 4 or more, and a duration of less than 3 months. Exclusion was applied to patients with uncontrolled infections, other autoimmune diseases, pregnancy or lactation. Clinical symptoms, serum thyroxine and TRAb, thyroid ultrasound, and orbital computed tomography formed the basis for the diagnoses. Ficoll-Paque density gradient centrifugation was used to isolate PBMCs from about 10 ml of fresh peripheral blood. Total RNA was extracted with Trizol reagent, and quality was checked on an Agilent 2100 Bioanalyzer.

Study-wide conclusions, independent of this receptor: Blood samples also contained most of the expanded thyroid clonotypes (frequency above 0.001), which suggests that blood repertoires may reflect thyroid immune responses. Sample size was not statistically predetermined, and investigators were not blinded to group allocation. A model built on a 13 V-J signature distinguished ophthalmopathy from stable hyperthyroidism, reaching around 90% sensitivity and around 81% specificity in cross-validation and 80%/75% in testing. In validation, the model predicted progression to ophthalmopathy a median of approximately 6.3 months before onset, with approximately 71% sensitivity and roughly 73% specificity.

The sequence links TRBV2 to TRBJ2-1; TRBD2 fits 8 bases in the junction. The TCR originated in a woman in her forties or fifties with Graves' ophthalmopathy. Material: blood. The sequenced DNA is TGTGCCAGCAGTGACAACGGGAGGGCCGACAATGAGCAGTTCTTC. Its translation reads: CASSDNGRADNEQFF. The full variable domain, completed from the reference TRBV2 and TRBJ2-1 proteins outside the CDR3, reads EPEVTQTPSHQVTQMGQEVILRCVPISNHLYFYWYRQILGQKVEFLVSFYNNEISEKSEIFDDQFSVERPDGSNFTLKIRSTKLEDSAMYFCASSDNGRADNEQFFGPGTRLTVL.